This T cell receptor (beta chain) was captured by sequencing in a study of technical replicates of blood from a few donors (dated 2017 in TCRdb). CDR1 and CDR2 are drawn from the germline V gene (reference sequence): SGHKS, YYEKEE. The CDR3 covers 14 residues, taking in both the cysteine and the phenylalanine. Of all the DNA, just the CDR3 is kept, 42 bases in frame from base 1. Unmatched junction bases come to 3, with V trimmed by 4 bases and J by 1 base. Libraries were prepared through the immunoSEQ multiplex PCR assay. Here the immuneACCESS table is served through TCRdb, limited to in-frame sequences with V and J called. Missing clones are a known gap in these copies; in checked studies unresolved V genes cover under half, and the rest lacks a known reason. The sample profile shows some 47,000 clones; about 94% of them were found once. 3% to 5% of the sample rests with the top ten. About this clone itself: Its recognized antigen is unknown. No base-level quality is on record; no much larger clone is a single base apart.

The chain is assembled from TRBV5-5 and TRBJ1-1; 8 junctional bases match TRBD1. Sequencing used PBMCs. This sequence was found in a human donor in good health. Some clones in this sample may be carry-over from other donors' samples. This receptor carries the CDR3 CASSLTGANTEAFF. In nucleotide form, the sequence is TGTGCCAGCAGCCTGACAGGGGCGAACACTGAAGCTTTCTTT. The entire variable domain, with the stretches around the CDR3 drawn from the reference TRBV5-5 and TRBJ1-1 proteins, is DAGVTQSPTHLIKTRGQQVTLRCSPISGHKSVSWYQQVLGQGPQFIFQYYEKEERGRGNFPDRFSARQFPNYSSELNVNALLLGDSALYLCASSLTGANTEAFFGQGTRLTVV.